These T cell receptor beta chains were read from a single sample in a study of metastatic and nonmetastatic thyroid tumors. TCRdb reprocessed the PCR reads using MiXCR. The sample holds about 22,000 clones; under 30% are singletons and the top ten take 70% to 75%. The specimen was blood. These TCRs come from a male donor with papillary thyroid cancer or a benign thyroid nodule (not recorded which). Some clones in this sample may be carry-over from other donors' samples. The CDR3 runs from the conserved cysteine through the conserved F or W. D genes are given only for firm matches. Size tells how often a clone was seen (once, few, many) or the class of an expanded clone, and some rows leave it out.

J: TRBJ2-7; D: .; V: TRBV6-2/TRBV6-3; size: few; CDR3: CASSLGMFYEQYF; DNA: TGTGCCAGCAGTTTGGGTATGTTCTACGAGCAGTACTTC
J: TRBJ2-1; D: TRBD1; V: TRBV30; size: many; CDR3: CAWSQGAWYNEQFF; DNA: TGTGCCTGGAGCCAGGGGGCCTGGTACAATGAGCAGTTCTTC
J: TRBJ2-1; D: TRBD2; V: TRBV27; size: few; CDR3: CASSPGLAGEMDEQFF; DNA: TGTGCCAGCAGTCCTGGACTAGCGGGAGAGATGGATGAGCAGTTCTTC
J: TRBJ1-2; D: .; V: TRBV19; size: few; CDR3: CASSTPGGRGYTF; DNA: TGTGCCAGTAGTACCCCCGGGGGCCGGGGCTACACCTTC
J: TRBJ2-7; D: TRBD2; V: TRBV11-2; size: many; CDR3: CASSYGTSSRGYEQYF; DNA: TGTGCCAGCAGCTATGGGACTAGCAGCCGGGGCTACGAGCAGTACTTC
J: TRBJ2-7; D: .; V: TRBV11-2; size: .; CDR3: CASSLDPGPYEQYF; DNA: TGTGCCAGCAGCTTAGATCCGGGCCCCTACGAGCAGTACTTC
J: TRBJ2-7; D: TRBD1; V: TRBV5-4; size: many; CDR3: CASRMGQEQAYEQYF; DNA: TGTGCCAGCAGAATGGGACAGGAACAAGCCTACGAGCAGTACTTC
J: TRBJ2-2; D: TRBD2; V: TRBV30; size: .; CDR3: CAWRLAGAVELYF; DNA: TGTGCCTGGAGACTAGCGGGAGCCGTGGAGCTGTATTTT
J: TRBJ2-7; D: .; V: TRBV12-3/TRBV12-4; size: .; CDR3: CASSLEWTKPYEQYF; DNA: TGTGCCAGCAGTTTAGAGTGGACTAAACCCTACGAGCAGTACTTC
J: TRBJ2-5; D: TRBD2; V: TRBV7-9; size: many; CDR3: CASSLNRGRVGETQYF; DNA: TGTGCCAGCAGCTTGAATCGCGGGAGAGTTGGAGAGACCCAGTACTTC
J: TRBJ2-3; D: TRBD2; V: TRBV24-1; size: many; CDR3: CATSDATSGFTDTQYF; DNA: TGTGCCACCAGTGATGCGACTAGCGGGTTTACAGATACGCAGTATTTT
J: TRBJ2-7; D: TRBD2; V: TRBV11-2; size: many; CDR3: CASSSTSGYEQYF; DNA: TGTGCCAGCAGCTCAACTAGCGGTTACGAGCAGTACTTC
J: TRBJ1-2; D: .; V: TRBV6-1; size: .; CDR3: CASSERPTKNYGYTF; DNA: TGTGCCAGCAGTGAAAGACCCACAAAAAACTATGGCTACACCTTC
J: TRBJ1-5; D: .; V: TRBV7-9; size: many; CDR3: CASSSGLGQPQHF; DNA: TGTGCCAGCAGCTCAGGGCTCGGGCAGCCCCAGCATTTT
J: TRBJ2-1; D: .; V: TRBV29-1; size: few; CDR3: CSVEAPTGRAFNEQFF; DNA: TGCAGCGTTGAGGCCCCTACTGGGAGAGCCTTCAATGAGCAGTTCTTC
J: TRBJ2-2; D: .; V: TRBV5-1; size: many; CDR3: CASAENTGELFF; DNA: TGCGCCAGCGCAGAGAACACCGGGGAGCTGTTTTTT
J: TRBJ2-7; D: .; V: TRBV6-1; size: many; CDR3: CASSSPGPSYEQYF; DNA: TGTGCCAGCAGCTCTCCAGGGCCCTCCTACGAGCAGTACTTC
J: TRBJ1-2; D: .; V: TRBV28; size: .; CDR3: CASSSYRDDRGGYTF; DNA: TGTGCCAGCAGTTCATACAGGGACGATAGGGGTGGCTACACCTTC
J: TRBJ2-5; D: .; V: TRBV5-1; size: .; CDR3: CASSWGQETQYF; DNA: TGCGCCAGCAGCTGGGGCCAAGAGACCCAGTACTTC
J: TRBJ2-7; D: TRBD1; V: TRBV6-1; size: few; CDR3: CASRSTGSSYEQYF; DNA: TGTGCCAGCAGATCGACAGGGAGCTCCTACGAGCAGTACTTC
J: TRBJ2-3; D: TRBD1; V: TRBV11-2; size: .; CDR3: CASSLGTTGGDTDTQYF; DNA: TGTGCCAGCAGCTTAGGAACTACAGGGGGTGACACAGATACGCAGTATTTT
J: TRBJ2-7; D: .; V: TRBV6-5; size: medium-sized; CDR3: CASSYTEESYEQYF; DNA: TGTGCCAGCAGTTACACAGAAGAGTCCTACGAGCAGTACTTC
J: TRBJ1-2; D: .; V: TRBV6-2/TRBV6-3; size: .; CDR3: CASSYGVYGYTF; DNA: TGTGCCAGCAGTTACGGTGTCTATGGCTACACCTTC
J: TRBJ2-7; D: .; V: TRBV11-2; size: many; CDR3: CASSLTLPGGYEQYF; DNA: TGTGCCAGCAGCTTAACTTTGCCCGGCGGGTACGAGCAGTACTTC
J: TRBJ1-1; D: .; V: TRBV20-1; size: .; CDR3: CSARGITGTLNTEAFF; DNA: TGCAGTGCTAGAGGGATAACCGGGACACTGAACACTGAAGCTTTCTTT
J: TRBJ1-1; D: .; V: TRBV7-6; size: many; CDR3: CASSPMGGGTEAFF; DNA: TGTGCCAGCAGCCCGATGGGGGGGGGTACTGAAGCTTTCTTT